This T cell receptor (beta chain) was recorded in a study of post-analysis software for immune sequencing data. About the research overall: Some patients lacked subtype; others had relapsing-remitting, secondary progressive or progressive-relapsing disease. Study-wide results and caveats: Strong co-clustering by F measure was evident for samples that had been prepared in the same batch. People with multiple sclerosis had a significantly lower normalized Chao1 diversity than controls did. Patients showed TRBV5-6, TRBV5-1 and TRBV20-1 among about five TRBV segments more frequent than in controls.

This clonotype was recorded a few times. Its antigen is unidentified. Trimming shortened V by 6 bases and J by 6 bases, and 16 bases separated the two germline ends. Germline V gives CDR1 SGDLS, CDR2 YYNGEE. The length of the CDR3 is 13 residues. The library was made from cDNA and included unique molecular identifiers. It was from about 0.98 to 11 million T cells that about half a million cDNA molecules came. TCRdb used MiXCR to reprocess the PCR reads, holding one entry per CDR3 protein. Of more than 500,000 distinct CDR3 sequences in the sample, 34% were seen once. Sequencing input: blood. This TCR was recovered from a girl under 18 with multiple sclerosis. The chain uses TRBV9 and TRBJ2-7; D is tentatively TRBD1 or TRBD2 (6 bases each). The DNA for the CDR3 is TGTGCCAGCACTCAGGGGCTGGGGGGCGAGCAGTACTTC. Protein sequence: CASTQGLGGEQYF.